The next 7 T cell receptor beta chains were all read from a single sample in a study of blood T cell repertoires in COVID-19. Assay used: immunoSEQ multiplex PCR; TCRdb lists only in-frame clones, some missing. The sample has about 200,000 clones; around nine tenths are singletons. The sequencing input was peripheral blood. These receptors came from a man aged 18 to 30 with active or convalescent COVID-19.

The chain is built from TRBV5-4 and TRBJ1-6; D uncertain. The CDR3 totals 15 residues. CDR1 and CDR2 (germline): SGHNT, YYREEE (reference sequence). Trimming cost V 0 bases and J 2 bases, with 6 bases left between them. The CDR3 DNA is TGTGCCAGCAGCTTGGGGGCAGCCTATAATTCACCCCTCCACTTT. Translated: CASSLGAAYNSPLHF.

V usage is TRBV18 and J usage is TRBJ2-3; 9 bases line up with TRBD1. The germline V gene encodes CDR1 KGHSH and CDR2 LQKENI. Trimming cost V 2 bases and J 5 bases; bases outside gene matches: 14. The CDR3 has 18 amino acids. The DNA for the CDR3 is TGTGCCAGCTCACCATATACTACAGGGGGCGAAGTTGGAGATACGCAGTATTTT. This encodes CASSPYTTGGEVGDTQYF.

The chain uses TRBV29-1 and TRBJ2-5; 8 bases line up with TRBD1. CDR1 is SQVTM and CDR2 is ANQGSEA in the germline V gene. The CDR3 totals 14 residues. The trim removed 4 bases at V and 4 bases at J, leaving 8 bases unmatched. CDR3: CSVGMTGAIETQYF. The CDR3 nucleotides are TGCAGCGTTGGCATGACAGGGGCTATAGAGACCCAGTACTTC. Filled out from reference TRBV29-1 and TRBJ2-5, the complete variable domain reads SAVISQKPSRDICQRGTSLTIQCQVDSQVTMMFWYRQQPGQSLTLIATANQGSEATYESGFVIDKFPISRPNLTFSTLTVSNMSPEDSSIYLCSVGMTGAIETQYFGPGTRLLVL.

The chain is built from TRBV13 and TRBJ2-1, with 12 bases aligning to TRBD2. CDR1 is PRHDT, CDR2 FYEKMQ, per germline (reference sequence). V lost 10 bases, J lost 7 bases, and 5 bases stayed unmatched. The CDR3 extends over 13 amino acids. The CDR3 loop reads CATRLAGENEQFF. The CDR3 DNA is TGTGCCACGAGACTAGCGGGAGAGAATGAGCAGTTCTTC.

This clone was found a few times. The V and J genes are TRBV19 and TRBJ1-6, with D unresolved. V lost 8 bases to trimming and J lost 8 bases, with 10 bases between them. The germline gives CDR1 LNHDA, CDR2 SQIVND (reference sequence). This CDR3 spans 12 amino acids. The CDR3 bases are TGTGCCAGTTGTTATCGGGATTCACCCCTCCACTTT. Translated, it gives CASCYRDSPLHF.

The rearrangement uses TRBV27 and TRBJ2-7; 10 bases fit TRBD2. The junction had 4 bases not matched to a gene; V was cut back by 6 bases and J by 2 bases. The CDR3 loop spans 14 amino acids. Germline lookup yields CDR1 MNHEY and CDR2 SMNVEV (reference sequence). CDR3 sequence reads: CASSPLAGAYEQYF. Written as DNA, the CDR3 is TGTGCCAGCAGCCCCCTAGCGGGAGCCTACGAGCAGTACTTC.

The J gene is TRBJ2-3, the V gene TRBV3-1 (or the pseudogene TRBV3-2), with D perhaps matching TRBD2 (6 bases). The V gene's germline CDR1 is LGHDT and CDR2 YNNKEL (reference sequence). The CDR3 loop spans 16 amino acids. The V end was cut by 3 bases, the J end by 8 bases, with 21 bases between. The CDR3 DNA follows: TGTGCCAGCAGCCAGGGACTTTCACCCGAGCAGGGTACGCAGTATTTT. Translated, it gives CASSQGLSPEQGTQYF.